Listed below are T cell receptor beta chains from one sample, sequenced in a study of Graves' ophthalmopathy and Graves' hyperthyroidism. TCRdb used MiXCR to reprocess the multiplex PCR reads, holding one entry per CDR3 protein. The sample holds about 39,000 distinct CDR3 sequences, approximately 50% seen once. The sequenced sample consisted of peripheral blood. The origin of the receptors is an adult woman with stable Graves' hyperthyroidism. The CDR3 runs from the conserved cysteine through the conserved F or W.

v_call: TRBV19; cdr3_length: 16; cdr3_aa: CASSIGTDYMNTEAFF
v_call: TRBV20-1; cdr3_length: 12; cdr3_aa: CSARDDFGELFF
v_call: TRBV30; cdr3_length: 12; cdr3_aa: CAQGVGTTEAFF
v_call: TRBV30; cdr3_length: 14; cdr3_aa: CAWSSGQGANEQFF
v_call: TRBV19; cdr3_length: 15; cdr3_aa: CASSGMSGAFHEQYF
v_call: TRBV29-1; cdr3_length: 13; cdr3_aa: CSVGGLDNSPLHF
v_call: TRBV19; cdr3_length: 16; cdr3_aa: CASSIIGGGRTGELFF
v_call: TRBV5-1; cdr3_length: 13; cdr3_aa: CASSKTGSTEAFF
v_call: TRBV2; cdr3_length: 16; cdr3_aa: CASSGEREGRANVLTF
v_call: TRBV5-6; cdr3_length: 15; cdr3_aa: CASSRSGTGNSPLHF
v_call: TRBV7-8; cdr3_length: 16; cdr3_aa: CAISPVEGTGGETQYF
v_call: TRBV12-3/TRBV12-4; cdr3_length: 14; cdr3_aa: CASSLGTGGETQYF
v_call: TRBV27; cdr3_length: 15; cdr3_aa: CASSFGAGGSRTQYF
v_call: TRBV7-6; cdr3_length: 16; cdr3_aa: CASSLESGRVGTEAFF
v_call: TRBV2; cdr3_length: 13; cdr3_aa: CASRGTSNQPQHF
v_call: TRBV9; cdr3_length: 16; cdr3_aa: CASSVQAGGNTGELFF
v_call: TRBV14; cdr3_length: 15; cdr3_aa: CASSPANRETSPLHF
v_call: TRBV3-1; cdr3_length: 15; cdr3_aa: CASSQEGQLQETQYF
v_call: TRBV5-6; cdr3_length: 16; cdr3_aa: CASSLGLAGVNYEQYF
v_call: TRBV20-1; cdr3_length: 13; cdr3_aa: CSGSTGGKETQYF
v_call: TRBV24-1; cdr3_length: 17; cdr3_aa: CATSAPGQGTQREKLFF
v_call: TRBV7-2; cdr3_length: 13; cdr3_aa: CASSLRGNDGYTF
v_call: TRBV7-9; cdr3_length: 15; cdr3_aa: CASSPWTGNTGELFF
v_call: TRBV5-6; cdr3_length: 12; cdr3_aa: CASSRWGETQYF
v_call: TRBV6-1; cdr3_length: 15; cdr3_aa: CANRETFSMLDTQYF
v_call: TRBV30; cdr3_length: 13; cdr3_aa: CAWIGQGAYGYTF
v_call: TRBV10-3; cdr3_length: 14; cdr3_aa: CAISERDSGYGYTF
v_call: TRBV2; cdr3_length: 15; cdr3_aa: CASSEWGFGNQPQHF
v_call: TRBV24-1; cdr3_length: 13; cdr3_aa: CATRQNDNSPLHF
v_call: TRBV7-9; cdr3_length: 12; cdr3_aa: CASSLERVEQYF
v_call: TRBV28; cdr3_length: 16; cdr3_aa: CASSSRGQGYKYEQYF
v_call: TRBV10-3; cdr3_length: 12; cdr3_aa: CAISEEQGEAFF
v_call: TRBV6-1; cdr3_length: 13; cdr3_aa: CASSEVPRDEQYF
v_call: TRBV20-1; cdr3_length: 15; cdr3_aa: CSAREAQGRIKEQYF
v_call: TRBV10-3; cdr3_length: 15; cdr3_aa: CAISAGQGRGSPLHF
v_call: TRBV12-3/TRBV12-4; cdr3_length: 15; cdr3_aa: CASRDQGAGANVLTF
v_call: TRBV20-1; cdr3_length: 15; cdr3_aa: CSADPGQRTVTEAFF
v_call: TRBV5-1; cdr3_length: 16; cdr3_aa: CASSSLAGAKDGELFF
v_call: TRBV24-1; cdr3_length: 14; cdr3_aa: CATSPRGSPYEQYF
v_call: TRBV25-1; cdr3_length: 16; cdr3_aa: CASSGTSGRAWETQYF